The T cell receptor beta chain under discussion was sequenced for a study of radiotherapy plus CTLA-4 blockade in lung cancer. Background on the study: Disease control was achieved by about 29% of patients, and objective responses by 15% to 20%. General study points: Early blood T cell clone dynamics, with interferon-beta, were reported to best predict response.

Participants had chemo-refractory metastatic non-small-cell lung cancer and were treated with focal radiation plus ipilimumab CTLA-4 blockade. Produced via immunoSEQ multiplex PCR; TCRdb's table is partial and in-frame only. Of approximately 90,000 clones listed, 80% to 90% are singletons. With 3 bases removed from V and 4 bases from J, the gap between germline ends came to 6 bases. The germline V gene has CDR1 PRHDT and CDR2 FYEKMQ (reference sequence). The CDR3 contains 12 residues. On this clone: Its antigen is not identified.

This specimen consisted of peripheral blood, obtained from a patient treated with radiotherapy plus ipilimumab. The chain employs TRBV13 and TRBJ1-2; no clear D. This clonotype originated in a human donor with non-small cell lung cancer who had stable disease on radiotherapy plus ipilimumab. The CDR3 nucleotides read TGTGCCAGCAGCTTCAGTTTCTATGGCTACACCTTC. Protein sequence: CASSFSFYGYTF.